The 12 T cell receptor beta chains in this list originate from one sample, sequenced in a study of blood T cells in healthy people across ages. Through a sample-barcoded 5' primer and a J-beta primer mix, a second PCR was run for about 6 to 11 cycles. One entry per CDR3 protein results from TCRdb running MiXCR on the 5' RACE reads. The sample yields 500,000 to 650,000 distinct CDR3 sequences, about a quarter seen once. This sample was also put to use in a study of T cells of mothers and their children.

Sequencing was performed on blood. The receptor source for this set is a boy aged 2-15 years in good health.

This clonotype has just a few counts. The CDR3 DNA is TGTGCCAGCAGCTTAACAGCTAGCGGGAGGGCCCTCTCCTTCCTTGATACGCAGTATTTT. Amino acid sequence: CASSLTASGRALSFLDTQYF. The V gene is TRBV7-9, the J gene TRBJ2-3, with TRBD2 matching 12 bases. Germline V gene data show CDR1 as SEHNR and CDR2 as FQNEAQ (reference sequence). CDR3 length equals 20 residues. Unmatched junction bases numbered 18, after V lost 2 bases and J lost 6 bases.

This chain uses TRBV5-6 with TRBJ2-1; weak D call: TRBD2 (5 bases). Per germline, CDR1 SGHDT and CDR2 YYEEEE. The CDR3 spans 15 residues. Trimming left V 4 bases short and J 0 bases short, with 11 bases between. Here the CDR3 reads CASSNGRGSYNEQFF. The CDR3 DNA sequence: TGTGCCAGCAGCAACGGACGGGGCTCCTACAATGAGCAGTTCTTC.

The rearrangement links TRBV18 to TRBJ2-5; perhaps TRBD2 as D (5 bases). TRBJ2-1 matches the DNA end more closely, so the J call is doubtful. CDR1 is KGHSH and CDR2 is LQKENI in the germline V gene. The CDR3 covers 15 residues. The CDR3 loop reads CASSPPRAFYNEQFF. In nucleotides, the CDR3 is TGTGCCAGCTCACCACCGAGGGCCTTCTACAATGAGCAGTTCTTC.

The chain recombines TRBV5-1 with TRBJ2-1, with 12 bases fitting TRBD2. This CDR3 is built from 17 residues. CDR1 is SGHRS and CDR2 is YFSETQ in the germline V gene. The ends lost 0 bases at V and 9 bases at J; junction bases unmatched: 10. The CDR3 spells CASSLDFLAGGVREQFF. CDR3 coding DNA: TGCGCCAGCAGCTTGGATTTCCTAGCGGGAGGGGTGCGTGAGCAGTTCTTC.

In this sample, this clonotype turned up a few times. The V gene is TRBV5-5, the J gene TRBJ1-3; unclear D gene. The CDR3 loop spans 16 amino acids. The germline CDR1 and CDR2 sequences are SGHKS and YYEKEE (reference sequence). Trimming removed 0 bases at V and 0 bases at J, with 10 bases between. Here the CDR3 DNA reads TGTGCCAGCAGCTTGGGACGGCGAATCTCTGGAAACACCATATATTTT. This codes for CASSLGRRISGNTIYF.

Only a few counts were recorded for this clonotype. The chain employs TRBV6-1 and TRBJ2-7, with 7 bases identical to TRBD1. CDR1 is MNHNS and CDR2 is SASEGT in the germline V gene. Trimming took 2 bases from V and 2 from J; bases not matched to a gene: 0. CDR3 size: 13 residues. CDR3 protein: CASSERGPYEQYF. The CDR3 DNA follows: TGTGCCAGCAGTGAAAGGGGGCCCTACGAGCAGTACTTC.

In its sample, this clonotype was seen a few times. This chain joins TRBV18 and TRBJ2-5; D not resolved. This CDR3 comprises 13 residues. Germline CDR1 is KGHSH and CDR2 is LQKENI. Trimming removed 0 bases at V and 2 bases at J, with 4 bases between. Written as DNA, the CDR3 is TGTGCCAGCTCACCACCAGTTCAAGAGACCCAGTACTTC. It codes for CASSPPVQETQYF.

This clonotype was observed a few times. This chain's CDR3 is CAISEGTSGYNEQFF. Written as DNA, the CDR3 is TGTGCCATCAGTGAAGGGACTAGCGGCTACAATGAGCAGTTCTTC. V and J are TRBV10-3 and TRBJ2-1, with 11 bases matching TRBD2. Germline V gene lookup returns CDR1 ENHRY and CDR2 SYGVKD. The J segment lost 3 bases and the V segment lost 3 bases, leaving 1 base of the junction unmatched. The CDR3 has 15 amino acids.

This clonotype was counted a few times. V gene TRBV5-4 combines with J gene TRBJ1-2; 10 nucleotides match TRBD1. V was pared by 4 bases and J by 3 bases, with 6 bases of the junction left unmatched. The CDR3 extends over 15 amino acids. Germline assignment: CDR1 SGHNT and CDR2 YYREEE (reference sequence). CDR3 protein: CASSPGTGEDYGYTF. Written as DNA, the CDR3 is TGTGCCAGCAGCCCGGGGACAGGGGAGGACTATGGCTACACCTTC.

In this sample, this clonotype turned up many times. The chain recombines TRBV2 with TRBJ1-4; 7 positions agree with TRBD1. The CDR3 has 14 residues. The J segment lost 8 bases and the V segment lost 6 bases, leaving 9 bases of the junction unmatched. CDR1 is SNHLY, CDR2 FYNNEI, per germline. CDR3 nucleotides: TGTGCCAGCAGGCCCGGGACAGCAGCCGAAAAACTGTTTTTT. It codes for CASRPGTAAEKLFF.

The V and J genes are TRBV20-1 and TRBJ2-7, with 10 bases matching TRBD2. The V and J ends lost 6 bases and 3 bases, in that order; junction bases with no gene match: 5. Germline CDR1 is DFQATT and CDR2 is SNEGSKA (reference sequence). The CDR3 is 13 residues long. CDR3 coding DNA: TGCAGTGCCGTCGGACTAGCGGACTACGAGCAGTACTTC. Translation gives CSAVGLADYEQYF.

Only a few counts were recorded for this clonotype. This chain joins TRBV14 and TRBJ1-1; D is ambiguous. Germline values: CDR1 SGHDN, CDR2 FVKESK. With 2 bases removed from V and 7 bases from J, the gap between germline ends came to 14 bases. This CDR3 is 14 amino acids long. For the CDR3, the DNA is TGTGCCAGCAGCCAAAAAGTGGGGTCGGTTGAAGCTTTCTTT. Translation gives CASSQKVGSVEAFF.